Presented here are 7 T cell receptor beta chains from one specimen sequenced in a study of T-cell memory formation after mild COVID-19. TCRdb processed the 5' RACE reads anew with MiXCR; each CDR3 protein has one entry. Counted here are around 110,000 distinct CDR3 sequences, more than 15% occurring once; the ten biggest clones make up 28%. Sequences were obtained from PBMCs or a T cell subset sorted from them (not recorded which). Every receptor here comes from an adult woman who had mild COVID-19 (a few samples of this study predate the infection). Cell type and time point are not known.

The CDR3 coding sequence is TGTGCCAGCGGTTCGACTCACTCTAGCACAGATACGCAGTATTTT. Protein product: CASGSTHSSTDTQYF. The chain joins TRBV7-9 to TRBJ2-3; D ambiguous. CDR1 is SEHNR and CDR2 is FQNEAQ in the germline V gene (reference sequence). Trimming cost V 8 bases and J 0 bases, with 15 bases left between them. The CDR3 loop spans 15 amino acids.

This clonotype came up a few times. The chain has TRBV4-1 and TRBJ2-1; D is uncertain. The germline V and J ends were trimmed by 0 bases and 10 bases, with 10 bases remaining between them. The CDR3 is made up of 13 amino acids. The V gene's germline CDR1 is MGHRA and CDR2 YSYEKL. The CDR3 loop reads CASSQDSVWEQFF. CDR3 nucleotide sequence: TGCGCCAGCAGCCAAGACAGTGTCTGGGAGCAGTTCTTC.

The chain joins TRBV7-9 to TRBJ2-1; no firm D call. CDR1 is SEHNR and CDR2 is FQNEAQ in the germline V gene (reference sequence). CDR3 length equals 12 residues. V was trimmed by 5 bases and J by 9 bases, leaving 11 bases between them. The CDR3 region is CASSLDIPEQFF. CDR3 DNA sequence: TGTGCCAGCAGCCTCGACATACCTGAGCAGTTCTTC.

This clonotype was found a few times. The rearrangement joins TRBV5-1 to TRBJ1-1; TRBD1 matches at 8 bases. CDR1 SGHRS and CDR2 YFSETQ come from the germline V gene. Losses at the gene ends were 5 bases for V and 7 bases for J; bases not matched to a gene: 13. This CDR3 is 15 amino acids long. CDR3 sequence (DNA): TGCGCCAGCAGTTGGACCGGGACAGGAGCCATTGAAGCTTTCTTT. Translation: CASSWTGTGAIEAFF.

This clonotype was seen repeatedly, ten times or more. V is TRBV20-1 and J is TRBJ1-6; a weak D match, TRBD1 (6 bases). V was pared by 0 bases and J by 0 bases, with 12 bases between. The CDR3 totals 17 residues. Per the germline V gene, CDR1 is DFQATT and CDR2 is SNEGSKA (reference sequence). In DNA, the CDR3 is TGCAGTGCTAGAGATCAGGACAGAAGCTCCTATAATTCACCCCTCCACTTT. Protein: CSARDQDRSSYNSPLHF.

This clonotype was detected only a few times. This rearrangement joins TRBV2 to TRBJ2-7; 8 bases map to TRBD2. CDR1 SNHLY and CDR2 FYNNEI come from the germline V gene. With 4 bases clipped from V and 2 bases from J, the junction kept 13 bases outside the gene matches. There are 17 residues in the CDR3. CDR3 protein: CASSGPHLIAGTYEQYF. The CDR3 DNA reads as TGTGCCAGCAGTGGCCCCCACTTGATAGCGGGGACCTACGAGCAGTACTTC.

This rearrangement joins TRBV7-6 to TRBJ2-1; 9 nucleotides match TRBD2. Germline V gene sequence: CDR1 SGHVS, CDR2 FNYEAQ. V was pared by 5 bases and J by 12 bases, with 8 bases of the junction left unmatched. CDR3 length: 13 amino acids. The CDR3 here is CASSPGTSFWQFF. CDR3 DNA sequence: TGTGCCAGCAGCCCCGGGACTAGCTTCTGGCAGTTCTTC.